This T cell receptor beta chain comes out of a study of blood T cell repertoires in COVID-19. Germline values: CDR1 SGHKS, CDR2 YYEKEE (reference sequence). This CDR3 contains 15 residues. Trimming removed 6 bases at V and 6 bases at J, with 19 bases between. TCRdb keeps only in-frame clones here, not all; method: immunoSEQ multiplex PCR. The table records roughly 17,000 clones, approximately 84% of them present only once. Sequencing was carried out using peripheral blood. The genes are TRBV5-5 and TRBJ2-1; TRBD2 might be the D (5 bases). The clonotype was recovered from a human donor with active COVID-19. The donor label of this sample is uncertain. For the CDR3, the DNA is TGTGCCAGCACCTGGACTCACCTCACGGCCAATGAGCAGTTCTTC. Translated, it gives CASTWTHLTANEQFF. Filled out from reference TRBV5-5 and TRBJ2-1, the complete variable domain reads DAGVTQSPTHLIKTRGQQVTLRCSPISGHKSVSWYQQVLGQGPQFIFQYYEKEERGRGNFPDRFSARQFPNYSSELNVNALLLGDSALYLCASTWTHLTANEQFFGPGTRLTVL.